The sequence of this TCR beta chain was determined in a study of shared clonotypes between healthy human individuals (dated by TCRdb to the early 2020s). With respect to the entire study: The cohort comprised two women and a few men aged 18 to 49 years. For each donor, CD4 naive and CD4 memory were each run on three plates, CD8 naive on two plates, and CD8 memory on one plate. To estimate repertoire size and how much clonotypes are shared between individuals, the study performed deep sequencing of blood TCR repertoires from roughly five healthy adults. To increase sequencing depth and limit assay-specific biases, TCR repertoire library preparation and sequencing were carried out by different laboratories using diverse techniques. Between about 0.8 and 9 billion PBMCs per donor were obtained by leukapheresis. The paper's findings and limits, for the study overall: Naive subsets generally had larger estimated clonotype richness than memory subsets did. Rarefaction of sorted-subset datasets indicated incomplete sequencing despite the large sequencing depth. Compared with non-shared clonotypes, clonotypes shared by all four sorted-subset donors had higher generation probabilities. Sampling was restricted to blood, and TCR repertoires in tissue are likely to differ from TCR repertoires in blood. Roughly 5% of naive CD4, 3.5% of naive CD8, roughly 2.5% of memory CD4, and about 0.4% of memory CD8 clonotypes were shared across a few donors. The small number of donors limited the genetic and exposure-history diversity represented. Based on pairwise subsampling, the degree of clonotype sharing among donors was expected to be affected by sequencing depth.

The CDR3 spans 16 residues, from the cysteine through the phenylalanine. CDR3 DNA is the only sequence kept; it has 48 bases, read in frame from the first base. The V and J ends are trimmed by 1 base and 5 bases, leaving 15 bases between them. Per the germline V gene, SGHTA is the CDR1 and FQGNSA is the CDR2. The donors were healthy, HIV-negative adults with no recently reported acute infections or vaccinations. Only Caucasian adults living in Nashville, Tennessee, USA were represented among the donors. CD4+ T cells were enriched by magnetic negative selection; naive cells were then positively selected on CD45RA, and the negative fraction formed the memory subset. After blood collection by leukapheresis, PBMCs were isolated using Ficoll-Histopaque density gradient centrifugation and then cryopreserved in the vapor phase of liquid nitrogen. Analytical flow cytometry was used to check the purity and quantity of each magnetically sorted T cell population. Genomic DNA was isolated from every sorted fraction and measured by UV absorbance on a Nanodrop 2000c.

This clone occurred many times. What this receptor recognizes is not known. There are no base qualities to consult, and no much larger clone falls within one base. Using the deep immunoSEQ assay, TCR CDR3 regions were amplified from genomic DNA by multiplex PCR. For each cell subset, the extracted genomic DNA was distributed evenly across all wells of several immunoSEQ 96-well plates, and each plate served as one replicate. For sorted subsets, each replicate PCR was loaded with approximately 0.2 ug genomic DNA, equivalent to 30,000 to 35,000 T cell genomes. The purified libraries were quantified using a Qubit 3.0 fluorometer, sized with a Bioanalyzer 2100, and then quantified again using the KAPA Library Quantification kit. Each immunoSEQ 96-well plate was sequenced on its own single-read 150-cycle Illumina NextSeq 550 flow cell. As for how the authors treated the data: Because the immunoSEQ output included only junctional sequences and no quality scores, the filtering could not be the same as the filtering used for full-length reads. To assign V/J genes and CDR3, sequences were annotated using PyIR, a Python wrapper for IgBLAST v1.9, with IMGT germline references. Reads with weak V/J assignments (E-value above 1e-6), missing CDR3, stop codons, out-of-frame junctions, or ambiguous translated residues were removed. A V3J clonotype was defined by an identical inferred V gene, J gene, and CDR3 amino acid sequence. The percentage overlap between two repertoires was calculated by dividing the number of shared unique clonotypes by the size of the smaller repertoire. RTK rarefaction, the Chao1 estimator, and Recon v2.1 estimates of unobserved clonotypes were used to assess repertoire richness. For all TCRbeta clonotypes obtained by the gDNA method from several donors, generation probabilities were computed with OLGA. TCRdb's version of the immuneACCESS table is confined to in-frame rearrangements and falls short of the full clone set. An unresolved V gene accounts for under half of the shortfall where checked; the remainder is of unknown origin. The V and J calls and clone size come from that table; D and trimming were worked out from the DNA. Present in this sample are under 850,000 clones, 72% of which were seen just once. Of the sample, about 1.7% is held by the ten largest clones.

The receptor's source is a woman aged 25 to 39 in good health. The sequencing sample was made of memory CD4+ T cells sorted from blood. This sample's cell subset or site label indicates: CD45RA-negative fraction. The rearrangement joined TRBV7-2 to TRBJ2-1, with a tentative D gene TRBD2 over 6 matching bases. CDR3 loop: CASSLDAMTGDNEQFF. The sequenced DNA: TGTGCCAGCAGCTTAGACGCCATGACGGGGGACAATGAGCAGTTCTTC.